Listed here are 26 T cell receptor beta chains from one sample, sequenced in a study of CD8 T cells in ankylosing spondylitis. These TCRs' antigens remain unknown. Whole-study findings and limits: Made up of about eight highly homologous variants, a TCR beta motif appeared characteristic of ankylosing spondylitis blood.

TCRdb reprocessed the 5' RACE reads via MiXCR and lists one record per CDR3 protein. The sample holds tens of thousands of distinct CDR3 sequences; about 9% are singletons and the top ten take about 30%. The sequencing sample was made of blood, either unsorted or a sorted T cell fraction (not recorded which). The receptors were gathered from a male donor with ankylosing spondylitis.

There are many counts of this clonotype. V is TRBV7-9 and J is TRBJ1-1; D call uncertain. CDR1 and CDR2 from the germline V gene are SEHNR and FQNEAQ (reference sequence). This CDR3 has 17 amino acids. The V end was cut by 0 bases, the J end by 0 bases, with 14 bases between. The CDR3 nucleotides read TGTGCCAGCAGCTTAGCCTTAGGAGGATCCATGAACACTGAAGCTTTCTTT. As protein: CASSLALGGSMNTEAFF.

This clonotype was seen a few times. The V call is TRBV7-9, the J call TRBJ2-5; D gene uncertain. V shed 1 base and J shed 4 bases, with 10 bases lying between them. CDR3 length equals 14 residues. Germline V gives CDR1 SEHNR, CDR2 FQNEAQ (reference sequence). The CDR3 bases are TGTGCCAGCAGCTTAGAGGGTTTGGGAGAGACCCAGTACTTC. Translation gives CASSLEGLGETQYF.

This clonotype was seen a few times. This chain joins TRBV15 and TRBJ1-1; a weak D match, TRBD1 (5 bases). CDR1 and CDR2 from the germline V gene are LNHNV and YYDKDF (reference sequence). The CDR3 loop spans 15 amino acids. V gave up 2 bases and J gave up 4 bases, with 14 bases separating them. CDR3 in amino acids: CATSRTLLGGTEAFF. The DNA for the CDR3 is TGTGCCACCAGCAGAACCCTTCTCGGGGGCACTGAAGCTTTCTTT.

The CDR3 protein is CASSQDMASSYNEQFF. In DNA, the CDR3 is TGCGCCAGCAGCCAAGATATGGCTAGCTCCTACAATGAGCAGTTCTTC. The chain recombines TRBV4-1 with TRBJ2-1; D remains ambiguous. Germline CDR1 MGHRA, CDR2 YSYEKL. This CDR3 comprises 16 residues. V was trimmed by 0 bases and J by 0 bases, leaving 9 bases between them.

There are a few counts of this clonotype. The chain uses TRBV11-2 and TRBJ2-1, with 8 bases fitting TRBD2. Germline V CDR1 and CDR2: SGHAT, FQNNGV. V gave up 0 bases and J gave up 9 bases; unmatched junction bases: 7. The length of the CDR3 is 15 residues. For the CDR3, the DNA is TGTGCCAGCAGCTTAGATATCGGACTAGCCAGTGAGCAGTTCTTC. Its protein product is CASSLDIGLASEQFF.

The chain combines TRBV11-3 with TRBJ1-2; D unresolved. CDR3 length: 13 residues. V shed 5 bases and J shed 7 bases, with 14 bases lying between them. The germline V gene has CDR1 SGHNT and CDR2 YENEEA. The CDR3 sequence: CASSPSGMGGYTF. Here the CDR3 DNA reads TGTGCCAGCAGCCCGTCGGGGATGGGTGGCTACACCTTC.

This clonotype was found a few times. The V gene is TRBV11-3, the J gene TRBJ2-1, with TRBD1 matching 8 bases. V shed 5 bases and J 6 bases; nucleotides not matched to a gene: 6. Germline CDR1 and CDR2: SGHNT and YENEEA. The CDR3 is 14 residues long. CDR3 nucleotides: TGTGCCAGCAGCGTCTCAGGGGGCCTCAATGAGCAGTTCTTC. Amino acids: CASSVSGGLNEQFF.

This clonotype has only a few counts. A read error may produce the germline difference seen at one junction end. This chain joins TRBV20-1 and TRBJ1-5, with D hard to call. In germline, CDR1 is DFQATT, CDR2 SNEGSKA (reference sequence). The CDR3 extends over 17 amino acids. This CDR3 is CCAREPATGRWNQPQHF. The CDR3, as DNA: TGCTGTGCTAGAGAACCGGCGACCGGACGGTGGAATCAGCCCCAGCATTTT.

This clonotype was seen repeatedly, ten times or more. The genes are TRBV2 and TRBJ2-7, with TRBD2 matching 7 bases. The CDR3 length is 13 residues. Unmatched junction bases numbered 3, after V lost 4 bases and J lost 3 bases. The germline V gene has CDR1 SNHLY and CDR2 FYNNEI. CDR3: CASSGGGLYEQYF. For the CDR3, the DNA is TGTGCCAGCAGTGGGGGGGGACTCTACGAGCAGTACTTC. Based on the CDR3 plus reference TRBV2 and TRBJ2-7, the full variable domain is EPEVTQTPSHQVTQMGQEVILRCVPISNHLYFYWYRQILGQKVEFLVSFYNNEISEKSEIFDDQFSVERPDGSNFTLKIRSTKLEDSAMYFCASSGGGLYEQYFGPGTRLTVT.

This clonotype was recorded at least ten times. The chain carries TRBV3-1 and TRBJ1-1, with TRBD1 as a possible D gene (6 bases). Germline lookup yields CDR1 LGHDT and CDR2 YNNKEL (reference sequence). This CDR3 contains 17 residues. Trimming took 1 base from V and 0 from J, leaving 15 bases between them. CDR3 in DNA: TGTGCCAGCAGCCAAGGCGCTACAGGGCCCATGAACACTGAAGCTTTCTTT. Translation gives CASSQGATGPMNTEAFF.

This chain connects TRBV12-5 to TRBJ2-1; D not certain. From germline, CDR1 is LGHNT and CDR2 FRNRAP. This CDR3 has 12 residues. V lost 2 bases, J lost 7 bases, and 6 bases lay in between. The CDR3 region is CASGLKRNEQFF. The CDR3 coding sequence is TGTGCTAGTGGTTTGAAACGAAATGAGCAGTTCTTC. The full variable domain, completed using reference TRBV12-5 and TRBJ2-1, is DARVTQTPRHKVTEMGQEVTMRCQPILGHNTVFWYRQTMMQGLELLAYFRNRAPLDDSGMPKDRFSAEMPDATLATLKIQPSEPRDSAVYFCASGLKRNEQFFGPGTRLTVL.

The J gene is TRBJ1-1, the V gene TRBV4-2; D call uncertain. CDR3 length: 18 amino acids. With 0 bases removed from V and 7 bases from J, the gap between germline ends came to 24 bases. The germline V gene encodes CDR1 LGHNA and CDR2 YNFKEQ. The CDR3 here is CASSQEAGYTREDREAFF. CDR3 DNA: TGTGCCAGCAGCCAAGAGGCGGGCTACACTCGTGAGGACCGTGAAGCTTTCTTT.

The chain recombines TRBV5-6 with TRBJ2-7; D might be TRBD1 or TRBD2, each matching 5 bases. Trimming took 5 bases from V and 5 from J, leaving 8 bases between them. This CDR3 region has 11 residues. The germline V gene encodes CDR1 SGHDT and CDR2 YYEEEE. The CDR3 loop is CASRWGNEQYF. The CDR3 region has the DNA TGTGCCAGCAGATGGGGGAACGAGCAGTACTTC.

The chain is built from TRBV9 and TRBJ2-1, with 8 nucleotides matching TRBD2. V was pared by 3 bases and J by 2 bases, with 7 bases of the junction left unmatched. Germline CDR1 SGDLS, CDR2 YYNGEE. The CDR3 has 16 residues. The CDR3 DNA reads as TGTGCCAGCAGCGACTTTCGGGAGGGTGCCTACAATGAGCAGTTCTTC. Encoded protein: CASSDFREGAYNEQFF.

This clonotype was seen many times. V usage is TRBV15 and J usage is TRBJ2-2; no firm D call. The CDR3 covers 16 residues. V gave up 5 bases and J gave up 6 bases, with 19 bases separating them. Germline CDR1 LNHNV, CDR2 YYDKDF (reference sequence). The CDR3 loop is CATSPFGSVVAGELFF. DNA for the CDR3: TGTGCCACCAGCCCCTTTGGGTCGGTGGTGGCCGGGGAGCTGTTTTTT.

DNA for the CDR3: TGTGCCAGCAGCTTCTCCGGGACTAGCGGGATCTATGAGCAGTTCTTC. Residues: CASSFSGTSGIYEQFF. This rearrangement joins TRBV11-2 to TRBJ2-1; 13 bases match TRBD2. The germline CDR1 and CDR2 sequences are SGHAT and FQNNGV. The V gene end was trimmed by 3 bases and the J gene end by 8 bases; junction bases not matched to a gene: 7. This CDR3 is 16 amino acids long.

This clonotype was detected ten times or more. The rearrangement joins TRBV4-1 to TRBJ1-5, with 9 nucleotides matching TRBD1. With 4 bases clipped from V and 5 bases from J, the junction kept 6 bases outside the gene matches. This CDR3 contains 15 residues. Germline loops: CDR1 MGHRA, CDR2 YSYEKL. CDR3 nucleotides: TGCGCCAGCAGCCCCGGGACAGGGAGTTATCAGCCCCAGCATTTT. Encoded protein: CASSPGTGSYQPQHF.

This clonotype was counted only a few times. V and J are TRBV11-1 and TRBJ2-3, with 12 bases that match TRBD1. Losses at the gene ends were 0 bases for V and 3 bases for J; bases not matched to a gene: 7. The CDR3 extends over 18 amino acids. Germline CDR1 is SGHAT and CDR2 is FQDESV (reference sequence). The CDR3 DNA sequence: TGTGCCAGCAGCTTAGCGTTCCGGGGACAGGGGGCAACAGATACGCAGTATTTT. Protein sequence: CASSLAFRGQGATDTQYF.

This clonotype has just a few counts. The CDR3 DNA follows: TGTGCCAGCAGTGACCTGGGACAGCTGGGCACCGGGGAGCTGTTTTTT. It is translated as CASSDLGQLGTGELFF. V and J are TRBV25-1 and TRBJ2-2; 7 nucleotides align to TRBD1. J gave up 4 bases and V 3 bases, and 8 bases lay outside the gene matches. The length of the CDR3 is 16 residues. Germline V lookup: CDR1 MGHDK, CDR2 SYGVNS.

This clonotype was seen a handful of times. This chain uses TRBV4-1 with TRBJ2-7; D gene uncertain. V gave up 4 bases and J gave up 0 bases, with 7 bases separating them. CDR1 and CDR2 from the germline V gene are MGHRA and YSYEKL. This CDR3 contains 13 residues. The CDR3 DNA follows: TGCGCCAGCAGCCCGCAAAGCTCCTACGAGCAGTACTTC. Its protein is CASSPQSSYEQYF.

This rearrangement joins TRBV15 to TRBJ2-1, with TRBD2 as a possible D gene (6 bases). The CDR3 extends over 15 amino acids. V gave up 5 bases and J gave up 4 bases, with 15 bases separating them. Germline CDR1 reads LNHNV; CDR2 reads YYDKDF (reference sequence). CDR3 region: CATSPGRNSYNEQFF. In DNA, the CDR3 is TGTGCCACCAGCCCTGGGAGGAACTCGTACAATGAGCAGTTCTTC.

The chain has TRBV11-2 and TRBJ2-7, with 7 nucleotides matching TRBD1. CDR1 is SGHAT and CDR2 is FQNNGV in the germline V gene. This CDR3 comprises 14 residues. With V trimmed by 5 bases and J by 3 bases, 7 bases remained unmatched. CDR3 protein: CASSPWDSYYEQYF. The CDR3 nucleotides read TGTGCCAGCAGCCCATGGGACAGCTACTACGAGCAGTACTTC.

A few counts support this clonotype. The rearrangement uses TRBV5-1 and TRBJ2-1, with D unclear. The CDR3 has 18 residues. The V gene lost 1 base and the J gene lost 0 bases, with 17 bases spanning the gap. Germline CDR1 and CDR2: SGHRS and YFSETQ. CDR3 bases: TGCGCCAGCAGCTTGCGGCTGAGTAGTTTGAGCTCCTACAATGAGCAGTTCTTC. Its translation is CASSLRLSSLSSYNEQFF.

A few counts support this clonotype. CDR3 region: CASTVAGGSYNEQFF. The DNA of the CDR3 is TGTGCCAGCACGGTAGCGGGAGGCTCCTACAATGAGCAGTTCTTC. The chain couples TRBV13 to TRBJ2-1; 10 bases agree with TRBD2. The germline CDR1 and CDR2 sequences are PRHDT and FYEKMQ (reference sequence). The length of the CDR3 is 15 residues. Unmatched junction bases numbered 3, after V lost 7 bases and J lost 0 bases.

This clonotype was seen a handful of times. The chain links TRBV5-6 to TRBJ1-3; 9 bases agree with TRBD1. This CDR3 region has 15 residues. The V gene end was trimmed by 3 bases and the J gene end by 8 bases; junction bases not matched to a gene: 9. Germline values: CDR1 SGHDT, CDR2 YYEEEE. CDR3 bases: TGTGCCAGCAGCTCCCCGACAGGGGGTGCAGACACCATATATTTT. Its protein is CASSSPTGGADTIYF.

This clonotype came up many times. The chain employs TRBV27 and TRBJ2-1; 10 bases align to TRBD2. The germline V gene has CDR1 MNHEY and CDR2 SMNVEV (reference sequence). Trimming cost V 2 bases and J 3 bases; bases outside gene matches: 7. The CDR3 runs to 17 residues. CDR3 DNA: TGTGCCAGCAGTTTACTAGCGGGAGCGACTTTCTACAATGAGCAGTTCTTC. It is translated as CASSLLAGATFYNEQFF.